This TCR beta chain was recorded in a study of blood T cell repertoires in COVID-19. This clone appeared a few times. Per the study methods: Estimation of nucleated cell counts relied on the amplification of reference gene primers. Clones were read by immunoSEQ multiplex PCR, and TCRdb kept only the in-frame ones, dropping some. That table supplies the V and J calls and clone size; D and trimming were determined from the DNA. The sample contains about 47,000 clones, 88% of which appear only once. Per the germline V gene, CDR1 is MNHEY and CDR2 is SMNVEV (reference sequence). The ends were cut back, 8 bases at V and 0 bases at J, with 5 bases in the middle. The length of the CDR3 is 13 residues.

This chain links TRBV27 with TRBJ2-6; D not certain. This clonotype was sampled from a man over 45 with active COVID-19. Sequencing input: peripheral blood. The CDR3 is CASYNSGANVLTF. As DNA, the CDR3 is TGTGCCAGCTATAACTCTGGGGCCAACGTCCTGACTTTC. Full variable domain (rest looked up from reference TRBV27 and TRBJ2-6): EAQVTQNPRYLITVTGKKLTVTCSQNMNHEYMSWYRQDPGLGLRQIYYSMNVEVTDKGDVPEGYKVSRKEKRNFPLILESPSPNQTSLYFCASYNSGANVLTFGAGSRLTVL.